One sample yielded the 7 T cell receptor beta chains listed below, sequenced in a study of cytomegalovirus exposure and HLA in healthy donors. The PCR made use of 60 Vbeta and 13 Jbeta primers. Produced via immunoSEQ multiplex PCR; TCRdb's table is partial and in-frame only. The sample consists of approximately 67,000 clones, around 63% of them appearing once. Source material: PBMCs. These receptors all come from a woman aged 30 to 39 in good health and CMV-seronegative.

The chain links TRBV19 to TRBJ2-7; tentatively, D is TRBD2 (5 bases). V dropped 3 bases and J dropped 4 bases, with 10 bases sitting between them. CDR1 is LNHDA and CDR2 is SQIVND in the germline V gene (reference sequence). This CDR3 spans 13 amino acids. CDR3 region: CASSIGRGYEQYF. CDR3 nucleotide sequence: TGTGCCAGTAGTATCGGACGGGGATACGAGCAGTACTTC.

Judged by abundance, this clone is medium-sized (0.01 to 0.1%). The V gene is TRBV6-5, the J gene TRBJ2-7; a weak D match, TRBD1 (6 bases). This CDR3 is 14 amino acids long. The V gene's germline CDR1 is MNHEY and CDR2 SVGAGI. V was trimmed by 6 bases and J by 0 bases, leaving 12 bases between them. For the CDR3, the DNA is TGTGCCAGCAGACAGGGAATTGGCTCCTACGAGCAGTACTTC. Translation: CASRQGIGSYEQYF.

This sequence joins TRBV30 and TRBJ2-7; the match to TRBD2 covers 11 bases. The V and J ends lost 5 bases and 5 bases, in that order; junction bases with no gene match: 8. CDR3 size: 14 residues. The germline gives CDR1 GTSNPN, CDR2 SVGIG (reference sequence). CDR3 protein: CAWGLAGGRDEQYF. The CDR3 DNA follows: TGTGCCTGGGGATTAGCGGGGGGGCGCGACGAGCAGTACTTC.

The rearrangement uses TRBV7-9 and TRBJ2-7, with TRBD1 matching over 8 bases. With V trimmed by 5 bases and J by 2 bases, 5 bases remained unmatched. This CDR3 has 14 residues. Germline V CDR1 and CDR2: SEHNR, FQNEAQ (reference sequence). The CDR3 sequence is CASSVRDRPYEQYF. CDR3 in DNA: TGTGCCAGCAGCGTCCGGGACAGGCCCTACGAGCAGTACTTC.

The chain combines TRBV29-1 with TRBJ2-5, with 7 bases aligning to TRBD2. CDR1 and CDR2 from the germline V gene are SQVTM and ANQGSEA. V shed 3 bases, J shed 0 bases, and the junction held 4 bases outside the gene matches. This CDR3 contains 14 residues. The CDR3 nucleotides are TGCAGCGTTGAGGAGGGAGGGGACCAAGAGACCCAGTACTTC. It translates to CSVEEGGDQETQYF.

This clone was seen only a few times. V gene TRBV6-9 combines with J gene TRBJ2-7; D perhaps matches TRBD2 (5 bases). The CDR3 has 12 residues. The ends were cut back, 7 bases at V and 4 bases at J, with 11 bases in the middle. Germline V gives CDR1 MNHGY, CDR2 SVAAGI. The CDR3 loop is CASTPGRYEQYF. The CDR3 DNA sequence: TGTGCCAGCACCCCGGGAAGGTACGAGCAGTACTTC.

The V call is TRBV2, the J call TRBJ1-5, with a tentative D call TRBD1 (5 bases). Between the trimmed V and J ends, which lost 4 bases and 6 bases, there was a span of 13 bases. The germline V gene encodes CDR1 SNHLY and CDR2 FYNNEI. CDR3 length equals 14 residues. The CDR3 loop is CASSVGQGTQPQHF. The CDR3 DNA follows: TGTGCCAGCAGTGTAGGGCAGGGTACTCAGCCCCAGCATTTT.